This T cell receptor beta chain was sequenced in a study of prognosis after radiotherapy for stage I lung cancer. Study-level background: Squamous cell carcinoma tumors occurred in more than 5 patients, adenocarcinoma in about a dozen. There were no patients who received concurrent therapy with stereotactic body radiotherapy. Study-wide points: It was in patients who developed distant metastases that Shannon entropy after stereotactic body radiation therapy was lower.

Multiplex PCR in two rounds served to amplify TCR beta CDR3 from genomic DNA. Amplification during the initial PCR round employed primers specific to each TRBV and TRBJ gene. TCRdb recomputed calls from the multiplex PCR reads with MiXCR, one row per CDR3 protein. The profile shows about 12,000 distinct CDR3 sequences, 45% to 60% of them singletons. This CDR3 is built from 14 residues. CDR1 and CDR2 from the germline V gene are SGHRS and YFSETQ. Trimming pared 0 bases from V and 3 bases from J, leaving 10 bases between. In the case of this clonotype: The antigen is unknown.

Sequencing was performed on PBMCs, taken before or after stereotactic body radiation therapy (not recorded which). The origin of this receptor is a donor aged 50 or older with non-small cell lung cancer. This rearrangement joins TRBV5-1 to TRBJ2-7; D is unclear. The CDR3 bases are TGCGCCAGCAGCTTGGGTTCCGCAAACTACGAGCAGTACTTC. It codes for CASSLGSANYEQYF.